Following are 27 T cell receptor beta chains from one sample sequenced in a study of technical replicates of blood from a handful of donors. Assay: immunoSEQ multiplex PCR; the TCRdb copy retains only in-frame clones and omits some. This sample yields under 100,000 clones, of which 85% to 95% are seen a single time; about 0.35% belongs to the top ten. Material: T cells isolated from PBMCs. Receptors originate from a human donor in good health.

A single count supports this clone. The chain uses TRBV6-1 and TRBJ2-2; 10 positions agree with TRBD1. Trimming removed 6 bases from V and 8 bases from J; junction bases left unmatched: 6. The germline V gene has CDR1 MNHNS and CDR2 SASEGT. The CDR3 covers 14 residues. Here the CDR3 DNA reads TGTGCCAGCAGGGACAGGGGGATCGTAGGGGAGCTGTTTTTT. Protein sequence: CASRDRGIVGELFF.

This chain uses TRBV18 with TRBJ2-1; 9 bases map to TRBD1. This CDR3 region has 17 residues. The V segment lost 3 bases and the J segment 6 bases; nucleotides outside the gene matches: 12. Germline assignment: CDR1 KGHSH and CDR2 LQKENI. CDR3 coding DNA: TGTGCCAGCTCACCTAGCCCCGGGACAGGGTTGGGCAATGAGCAGTTCTTC. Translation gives CASSPSPGTGLGNEQFF.

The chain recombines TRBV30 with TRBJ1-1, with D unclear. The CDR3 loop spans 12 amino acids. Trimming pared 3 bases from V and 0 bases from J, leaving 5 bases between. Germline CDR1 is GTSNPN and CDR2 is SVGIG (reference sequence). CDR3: CAWSRVNTEAFF. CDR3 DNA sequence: TGTGCCTGGAGCCGAGTGAACACTGAAGCTTTCTTT.

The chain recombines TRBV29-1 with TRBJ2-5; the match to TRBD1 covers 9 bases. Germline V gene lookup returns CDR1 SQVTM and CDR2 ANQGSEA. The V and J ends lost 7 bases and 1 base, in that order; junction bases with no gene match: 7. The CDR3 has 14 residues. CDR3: CSAPLQGAQETQYF. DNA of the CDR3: TGCAGCGCCCCCTTACAGGGGGCCCAAGAGACCCAGTACTTC.

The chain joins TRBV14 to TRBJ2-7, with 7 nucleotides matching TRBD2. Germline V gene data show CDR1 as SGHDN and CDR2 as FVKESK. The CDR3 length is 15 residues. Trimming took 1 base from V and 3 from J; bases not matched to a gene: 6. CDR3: CASSQGLAVLYEQYF. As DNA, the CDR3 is TGTGCCAGCAGCCAAGGGCTAGCGGTACTCTACGAGCAGTACTTC.

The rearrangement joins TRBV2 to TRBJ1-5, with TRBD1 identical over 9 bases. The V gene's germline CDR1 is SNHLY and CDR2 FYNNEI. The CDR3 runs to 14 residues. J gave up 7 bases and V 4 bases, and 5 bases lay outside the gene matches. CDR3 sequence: CASSVQGAWQPQHF. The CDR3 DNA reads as TGTGCCAGCAGTGTACAGGGGGCTTGGCAGCCCCAGCATTTT.

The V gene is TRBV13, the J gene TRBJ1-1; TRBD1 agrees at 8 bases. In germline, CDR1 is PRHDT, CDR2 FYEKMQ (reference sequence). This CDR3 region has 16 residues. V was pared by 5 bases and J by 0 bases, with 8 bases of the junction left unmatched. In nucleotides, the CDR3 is TGTGCCAGCAGCGAGAAGTACAGGGGGGTGAACACTGAAGCTTTCTTT. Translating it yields CASSEKYRGVNTEAFF. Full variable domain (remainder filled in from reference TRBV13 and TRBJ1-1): AAGVIQSPRHLIKEKRETATLKCYPIPRHDTVYWYQQGPGQDPQFLISFYEKMQSDKGSIPDRFSAQQFSDYHSELNMSSLELGDSALYFCASSEKYRGVNTEAFFGQGTRLTVV.

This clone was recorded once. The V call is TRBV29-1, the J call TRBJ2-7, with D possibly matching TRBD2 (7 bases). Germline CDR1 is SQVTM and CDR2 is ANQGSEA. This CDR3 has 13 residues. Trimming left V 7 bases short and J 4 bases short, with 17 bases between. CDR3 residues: CSGGGGGSYEQYF. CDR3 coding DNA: TGCAGCGGTGGGGGCGGGGGCAGTTACGAGCAGTACTTC.

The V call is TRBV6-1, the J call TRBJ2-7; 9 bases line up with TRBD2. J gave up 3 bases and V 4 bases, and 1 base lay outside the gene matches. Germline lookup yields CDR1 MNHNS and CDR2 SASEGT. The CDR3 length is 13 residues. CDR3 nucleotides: TGTGCCAGCAGTGGACTAGCGGTCTACGAGCAGTACTTC. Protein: CASSGLAVYEQYF.

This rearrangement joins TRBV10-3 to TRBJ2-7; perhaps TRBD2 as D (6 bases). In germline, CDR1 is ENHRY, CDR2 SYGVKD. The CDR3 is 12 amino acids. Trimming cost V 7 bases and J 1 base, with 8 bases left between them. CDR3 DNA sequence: TGTGCCATCAAGGGAGGTTCCTACGAGCAGTACTTC. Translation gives CAIKGGSYEQYF.

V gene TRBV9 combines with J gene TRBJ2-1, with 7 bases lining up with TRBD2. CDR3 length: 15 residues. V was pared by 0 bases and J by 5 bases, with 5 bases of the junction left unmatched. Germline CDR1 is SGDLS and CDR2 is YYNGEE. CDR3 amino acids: CASSVGLAVDNEQFF. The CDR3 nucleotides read TGTGCCAGCAGCGTAGGTCTAGCGGTAGACAATGAGCAGTTCTTC. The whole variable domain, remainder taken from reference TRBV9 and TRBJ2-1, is DSGVTQTPKHLITATGQRVTLRCSPRSGDLSVYWYQQSLDQGLQFLIQYYNGEERAKGNILERFSAQQFPDLHSELNLSSLELGDSALYFCASSVGLAVDNEQFFGPGTRLTVL.

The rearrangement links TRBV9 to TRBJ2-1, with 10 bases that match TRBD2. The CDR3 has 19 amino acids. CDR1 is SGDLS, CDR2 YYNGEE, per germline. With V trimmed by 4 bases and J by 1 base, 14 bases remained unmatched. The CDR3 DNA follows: TGTGCCAGCAGCTTCAATTACAAAGGACTAGCGGATTCCTACAATGAGCAGTTCTTC. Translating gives CASSFNYKGLADSYNEQFF.

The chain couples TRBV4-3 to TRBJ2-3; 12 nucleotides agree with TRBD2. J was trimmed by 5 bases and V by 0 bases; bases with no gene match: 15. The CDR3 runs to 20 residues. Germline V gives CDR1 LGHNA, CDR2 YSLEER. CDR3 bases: TGCGCCAGCAGCCAAGAAGGGCGAGGGACTAGCGGGCATAAGAAAGATACGCAGTATTTT. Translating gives CASSQEGRGTSGHKKDTQYF.

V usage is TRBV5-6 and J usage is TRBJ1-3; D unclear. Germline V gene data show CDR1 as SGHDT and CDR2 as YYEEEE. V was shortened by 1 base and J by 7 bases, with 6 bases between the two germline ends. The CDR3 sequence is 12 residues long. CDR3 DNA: TGTGCCAGCAGCTTGTATAGTAACACCATATATTTT. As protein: CASSLYSNTIYF.

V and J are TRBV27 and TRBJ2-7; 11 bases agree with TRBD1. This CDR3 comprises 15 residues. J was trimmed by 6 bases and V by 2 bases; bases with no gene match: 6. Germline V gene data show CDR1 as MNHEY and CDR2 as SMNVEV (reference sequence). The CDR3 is CASSLTGQGGFEQYF. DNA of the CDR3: TGTGCCAGCAGTTTAACGGGACAGGGGGGATTCGAGCAGTACTTC.

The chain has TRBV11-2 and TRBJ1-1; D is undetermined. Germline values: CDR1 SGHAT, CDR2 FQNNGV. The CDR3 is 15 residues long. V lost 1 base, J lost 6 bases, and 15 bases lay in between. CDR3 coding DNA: TGTGCCAGCAGCTTAGTGAAGGGAGGATGGGCTGAAGCTTTCTTT. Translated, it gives CASSLVKGGWAEAFF.

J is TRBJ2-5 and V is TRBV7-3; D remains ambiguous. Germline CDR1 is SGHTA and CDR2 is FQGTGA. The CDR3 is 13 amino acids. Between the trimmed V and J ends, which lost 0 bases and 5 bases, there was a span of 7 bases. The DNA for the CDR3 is TGTGCCAGCAGCTTAACAGTACTGGAGACCCAGTACTTC. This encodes CASSLTVLETQYF.

CDR3 bases: TGTGCCAGCAGCGTACAGCCTAGCGTACACGAGCAGTACTTC. Protein product: CASSVQPSVHEQYF. The chain recombines TRBV9 with TRBJ2-7; possibly TRBD2 for D (6 bases). CDR1 and CDR2 from the germline V gene are SGDLS and YYNGEE. The CDR3 runs to 14 residues. V was shortened by 1 base and J by 5 bases, with 13 bases between the two germline ends.

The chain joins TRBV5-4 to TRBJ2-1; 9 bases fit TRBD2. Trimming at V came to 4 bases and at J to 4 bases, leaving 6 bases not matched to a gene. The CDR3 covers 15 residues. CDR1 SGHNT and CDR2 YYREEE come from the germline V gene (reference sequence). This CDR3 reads CASSAGAGGYNEQFF. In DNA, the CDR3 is TGTGCCAGCAGCGCGGGAGCGGGAGGTTACAATGAGCAGTTCTTC.

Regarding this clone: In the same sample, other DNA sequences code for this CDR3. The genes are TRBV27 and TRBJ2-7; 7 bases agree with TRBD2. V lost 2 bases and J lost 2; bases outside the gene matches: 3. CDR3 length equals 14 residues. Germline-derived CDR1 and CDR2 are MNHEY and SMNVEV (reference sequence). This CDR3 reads CASSLGLAAYEQYF. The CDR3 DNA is TGTGCCAGCAGTTTAGGTCTAGCGGCCTACGAGCAGTACTTC.

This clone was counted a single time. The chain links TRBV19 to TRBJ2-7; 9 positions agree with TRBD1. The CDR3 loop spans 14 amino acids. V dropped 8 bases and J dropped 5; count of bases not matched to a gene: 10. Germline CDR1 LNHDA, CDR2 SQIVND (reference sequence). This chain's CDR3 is CASPFGDRAHEQYF. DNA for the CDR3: TGTGCCAGTCCTTTTGGGGACAGGGCCCACGAGCAGTACTTC.

The CDR3 loop reads CASSLRLSGRPYEQYF. CDR3 sequence (DNA): TGTGCCAGCAGCTTAAGACTTTCCGGCCGTCCTTACGAGCAGTACTTC. This chain uses TRBV5-6 with TRBJ2-7; D is unclear. Trimming removed 2 bases at V and 4 bases at J, with 19 bases between. The CDR3 totals 16 residues. Germline loops: CDR1 SGHDT, CDR2 YYEEEE. The full variable domain, with the rest looked up from reference TRBV5-6 and TRBJ2-7, is DAGVTQSPTHLIKTRGQQVTLRCSPKSGHDTVSWYQQALGQGPQFIFQYYEEEERQRGNFPDRFSGHQFPNYSSELNVNALLLGDSALYLCASSLRLSGRPYEQYFGPGTRLTVT.

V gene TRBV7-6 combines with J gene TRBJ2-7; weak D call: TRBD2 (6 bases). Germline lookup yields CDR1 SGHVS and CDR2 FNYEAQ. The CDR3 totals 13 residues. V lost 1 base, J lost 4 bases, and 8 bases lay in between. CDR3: CASSLEGTYEQYF. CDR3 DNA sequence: TGTGCCAGCAGCTTAGAAGGGACTTACGAGCAGTACTTC.

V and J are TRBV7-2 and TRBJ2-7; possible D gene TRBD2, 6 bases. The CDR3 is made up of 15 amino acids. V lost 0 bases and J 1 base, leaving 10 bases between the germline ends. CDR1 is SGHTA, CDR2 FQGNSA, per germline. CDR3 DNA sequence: TGTGCCAGCAGCTTAGCCGGGCTAGCGTCCTACGAGCAGTACTTC. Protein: CASSLAGLASYEQYF.

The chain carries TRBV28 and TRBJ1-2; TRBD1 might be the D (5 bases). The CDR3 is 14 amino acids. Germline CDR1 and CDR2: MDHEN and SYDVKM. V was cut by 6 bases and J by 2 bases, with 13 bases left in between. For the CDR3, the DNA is TGTGCCAGCAGAACGGGGGTTGTCAACTATGGCTACACCTTC. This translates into CASRTGVVNYGYTF.

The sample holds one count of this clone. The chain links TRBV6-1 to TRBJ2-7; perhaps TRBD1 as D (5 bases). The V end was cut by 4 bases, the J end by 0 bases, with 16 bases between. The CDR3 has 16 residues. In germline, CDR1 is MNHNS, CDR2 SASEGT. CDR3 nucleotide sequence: TGTGCCAGCAGTGCTCGTTATCCTGACAGCTCCTACGAGCAGTACTTC. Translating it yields CASSARYPDSSYEQYF.

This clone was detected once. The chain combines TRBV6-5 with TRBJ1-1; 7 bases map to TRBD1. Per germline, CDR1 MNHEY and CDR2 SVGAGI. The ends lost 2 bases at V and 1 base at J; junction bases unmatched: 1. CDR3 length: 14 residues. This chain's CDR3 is CASSYGTENTEAFF. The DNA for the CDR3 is TGTGCCAGCAGTTACGGGACAGAGAACACTGAAGCTTTCTTT.